This passage covers 31 T cell receptor beta chains from one sample sequenced in a study of pediatric ulcerative colitis. The rectum was sampled with one to two pinch biopsies at colonoscopy. This table comes from immunoSEQ multiplex PCR, and its TCRdb copy is limited to in-frame clones, with some not included. The table shows 35,000 to 45,000 clones, with roughly 70% occurring only once. The sample comprised gut tissue. The receptors stem from a boy aged 5-17 years with severe ulcerative colitis.

The J gene is TRBJ1-2, the V gene TRBV12-2; the tabulated D call, TRBD1, remains unverified against the DNA. TRBV12-2 is shown as a pseudogene. The CDR3 is made up of 12 amino acids. The CDR3 protein is CAGGDRVDGYTF. The CDR3, as DNA: TGTGCAGGCGGGGACAGGGTTGATGGCTACACCTTC.

This chain uses TRBV5-1 with TRBJ2-3; 10 positions match TRBD2. The germline CDR1 and CDR2 sequences are SGHRS and YFSETQ. This CDR3 has 15 amino acids. J was trimmed by 5 bases and V by 1 base; bases with no gene match: 4. Here the CDR3 reads CASSLTGTSEDTQYF. The CDR3 nucleotides read TGCGCCAGCAGCTTGACCGGGACTAGCGAAGATACGCAGTATTTT. Filled out from reference TRBV5-1 and TRBJ2-3, the complete variable domain reads KAGVTQTPRYLIKTRGQQVTLSCSPISGHRSVSWYQQTPGQGLQFLFEYFSETQRNKGNFPGRFSGRQFSNSRSEMNVSTLELGDSALYLCASSLTGTSEDTQYFGPGTRLTVL.

V is TRBV19 and J is TRBJ1-1; 8 bases match TRBD1. The V gene's germline CDR1 is LNHDA and CDR2 SQIVND (reference sequence). The CDR3 has 16 residues. Unmatched junction bases numbered 9, after V lost 5 bases and J lost 1 base. The CDR3: CASSPGAGGRNTEAFF. In DNA, the CDR3 is TGTGCCAGTAGTCCAGGGGCAGGGGGCAGGAACACTGAAGCTTTCTTT. Based on the CDR3 plus reference TRBV19 and TRBJ1-1, the full variable domain is DGGITQSPKYLFRKEGQNVTLSCEQNLNHDAMYWYRQDPGQGLRLIYYSQIVNDFQKGDIAEGYSVSREKKESFPLTVTSAQKNPTAFYLCASSPGAGGRNTEAFFGQGTRLTVV.

This clone was seen only once. The chain joins TRBV6-1 to TRBJ2-5; D tentatively reads TRBD1 or TRBD2 (6 bases each). CDR3 length equals 15 residues. The V gene lost 4 bases and the J gene lost 5 bases, with 17 bases spanning the gap. CDR1 is MNHNS, CDR2 SASEGT, per germline. The CDR3 DNA reads TGTGCCAGCAGTGGACTGTGGGGGGCAGGGGAGACCCAGTACTTC. Translated: CASSGLWGAGETQYF.

Notes on this clone: Mismatch with germline at one junction end may stem from a read error. V is TRBV7-9 and J is TRBJ2-5; D gene uncertain. Germline V CDR1 and CDR2: SEHNR, FQNEAQ (reference sequence). The CDR3 totals 13 residues. CDR3 sequence reads: CASSPGGQGTQYF. CDR3 in DNA: TGTGCCAGCAGCCCCGGTGGGCAAGGGACCCAGTACTTC.

The J gene is TRBJ2-1, the V gene TRBV30; no definite D call. This CDR3 spans 14 amino acids. Per the germline V gene, CDR1 is GTSNPN and CDR2 is SVGIG (reference sequence). V lost 3 bases, J lost 7 bases, and 16 bases lay in between. The CDR3 DNA follows: TGTGCCTGGAGACCGGGCCCGAGCGTTAATGAGCAGTTCTTC. It specifies CAWRPGPSVNEQFF.

The chain links TRBV27 to TRBJ1-6; D ambiguous. From germline, CDR1 is MNHEY and CDR2 SMNVEV (reference sequence). V dropped 3 bases and J dropped 7 bases, with 10 bases sitting between them. The CDR3 is 14 amino acids. CDR3 DNA sequence: TGTGCCAGCAGTTTCGGGGATTGGAATTCACCCCTCCACTTT. It codes for CASSFGDWNSPLHF.

V gene TRBV9 combines with J gene TRBJ2-3; TRBD1 is a possible D gene (6 bases). Germline V gives CDR1 SGDLS, CDR2 YYNGEE. The CDR3 has 16 amino acids. The ends were cut back, 0 bases at V and 1 base at J, with 12 bases in the middle. The CDR3 bases are TGTGCCAGCAGCGTAGGCAGGGGTGTCGGCACAGATACGCAGTATTTT. It encodes CASSVGRGVGTDTQYF.

The chain combines TRBV4-1 with TRBJ2-4, with D perhaps matching TRBD2 (6 bases). The CDR3 consists of 15 residues. Germline V gives CDR1 MGHRA, CDR2 YSYEKL. V dropped 0 bases and J dropped 9 bases, with 15 bases sitting between them. The CDR3 DNA is TGCGCCAGCAGCCAAGATGGTCAGGTGGGGGGCATTCAGTACTTC. Amino acid sequence: CASSQDGQVGGIQYF.

The V and J genes are TRBV4-1 and TRBJ1-2; 8 bases are a match to TRBD1. The junction had 10 bases not matched to a gene; V was cut back by 2 bases and J by 5 bases. CDR3 length: 16 amino acids. Germline CDR1 and CDR2: MGHRA and YSYEKL. The CDR3 sequence: CASSQNSGQGRYGYTF. The CDR3 nucleotides are TGCGCCAGCAGCCAAAATTCAGGACAGGGAAGGTATGGCTACACCTTC.

The chain has TRBV10-3 and TRBJ1-2; D not resolved. Germline V gene data show CDR1 as ENHRY and CDR2 as SYGVKD. V lost 3 bases and J lost 4, with 9 bases in between. There are 13 residues in the CDR3. The CDR3 DNA reads as TGTGCCATCAGTGACAGGAGTCTCTATGGCTACACCTTC. It yields the protein CAISDRSLYGYTF.

This rearrangement joins TRBV2 to TRBJ1-3; D gene unclear. CDR3 length: 13 amino acids. Germline loops: CDR1 SNHLY, CDR2 FYNNEI. V lost 3 bases, J lost 0 bases, and 3 bases lay in between. The CDR3 here is CASSDNSGNTIYF. CDR3 sequence (DNA): TGTGCCAGCAGTGACAACTCTGGAAACACCATATATTTT.

The chain is built from TRBV7-8 and TRBJ1-1; the D gene is possibly TRBD1 (6 bases). V gave up 5 bases and J gave up 5 bases, with 15 bases separating them. This CDR3 has 14 residues. Per germline, CDR1 SGHVS and CDR2 FQNEAQ. In DNA form, the CDR3 reads TGTGCCAGCAGCCTCGTAGTAGGGGGGACTGAAGCTTTCTTT. This sequence encodes CASSLVVGGTEAFF.

The chain carries TRBV7-3 and TRBJ2-3; D gene uncertain. Trimming took off 1 base at V and 4 bases at J, with 9 bases between the two ends. CDR1 and CDR2 from the germline V gene are SGHTA and FQGTGA. The CDR3 totals 14 residues. This CDR3 reads CASSLNTLADTQYF. CDR3 DNA: TGTGCCAGCAGCTTAAATACGTTGGCAGATACGCAGTATTTT.

This clone occurred a few times. CDR3: CASSDLQRGSSPLHF. The CDR3 region has the DNA TGTGCCAGCAGTGACCTCCAGAGGGGTAGTTCACCCCTCCACTTT. V is TRBV2 and J is TRBJ1-6, with D perhaps matching TRBD1 (5 bases). V gave up 3 bases and J gave up 9 bases, with 15 bases separating them. CDR3 size: 15 residues. Germline values: CDR1 SNHLY, CDR2 FYNNEI.

This clone was seen a handful of times. V and J are TRBV5-4 and TRBJ1-3, with D hard to call. Trimming removed 5 bases at V and 2 bases at J, with 11 bases between. The CDR3 has 14 residues. Germline V CDR1 and CDR2: SGHNT, YYREEE (reference sequence). The DNA for the CDR3 is TGTGCCAGCAGTCCCTCCAGTCCTGGAAACACCATATATTTT. Amino acid sequence: CASSPSSPGNTIYF. The full variable domain, its missing parts supplied by reference TRBV5-4 and TRBJ1-3, is ETGVTQSPTHLIKTRGQQVTLRCSSQSGHNTVSWYQQALGQGPQFIFQYYREEENGRGNFPPRFSGLQFPNYSSELNVNALELDDSALYLCASSPSSPGNTIYFGEGSWLTVV.

This clone showed up just once. The genes are TRBV4-1 and TRBJ2-5; D may correspond to TRBD1 or TRBD2 (5 bases each). V was trimmed by 1 base and J by 5 bases, leaving 11 bases between them. CDR3 length equals 14 residues. CDR1 MGHRA and CDR2 YSYEKL come from the germline V gene. DNA for the CDR3: TGCGCCAGCAGCCAAGGCGAGGGGCCGGAGACCCAGTACTTC. Protein product: CASSQGEGPETQYF.

The chain links TRBV2 to TRBJ1-2; D is ambiguous. V shed 6 bases and J shed 1 base, with 12 bases lying between them. The CDR3 length is 14 residues. CDR1 is SNHLY, CDR2 FYNNEI, per germline. This CDR3 is CASRGGRDNYGYTF. The CDR3 DNA reads TGTGCCAGCAGGGGCGGAAGAGATAACTATGGCTACACCTTC. Variable domain in full (rest from reference TRBV2 and TRBJ1-2): EPEVTQTPSHQVTQMGQEVILRCVPISNHLYFYWYRQILGQKVEFLVSFYNNEISEKSEIFDDQFSVERPDGSNFTLKIRSTKLEDSAMYFCASRGGRDNYGYTFGSGTRLTVV.

The rearrangement uses TRBV23-1 and TRBJ1-1; unclear D gene. TRBV23-1 is reported as an ORF; its role is uncertain. V gave up 11 bases and J gave up 2 bases, with 12 bases separating them. This CDR3 is 12 amino acids long. The CDR3 loop reads CAGWSGNTEAFF. CDR3 bases: TGCGCCGGTTGGTCTGGCAACACTGAAGCTTTCTTT.

This clone appeared a single time. This chain joins TRBV6-5 and TRBJ1-2, with D uncertain. V gave up 0 bases and J gave up 4 bases, with 12 bases separating them. From germline, CDR1 is MNHEY and CDR2 SVGAGI. The CDR3 is 15 residues long. The CDR3 nucleotides read TGTGCCAGCAGTTACTCGGAGAATTACCTCTATGGCTACACCTTC. It encodes CASSYSENYLYGYTF.

The chain has TRBV10-3 and TRBJ1-5, with D possibly matching TRBD1 (5 bases). The CDR3 is 15 residues long. Germline loops: CDR1 ENHRY, CDR2 SYGVKD. Trimming pared 6 bases from V and 4 bases from J, leaving 16 bases between. CDR3 sequence (DNA): TGTGCCATCAGCAGGGACGGCAGGGAAAATCAGCCCCAGCATTTT. It encodes CAISRDGRENQPQHF.

This clone was found a few times. The chain joins TRBV10-1 to TRBJ2-1, with unresolved D. The V gene lost 2 bases and the J gene lost 9 bases, with 5 bases spanning the gap. Looked up from germline, CDR1 is WNHNN and CDR2 is SYGVQD (reference sequence). This CDR3 is 11 amino acids long. The CDR3 protein is CASSENGEQFF. CDR3 bases: TGCGCCAGCAGTGAGAACGGTGAGCAGTTCTTC.

In this sample, this clone turned up a few times. V is TRBV5-5 and J is TRBJ2-7; 10 bases match TRBD1. This CDR3 has 13 residues. Germline V gene data show CDR1 as SGHKS and CDR2 as YYEKEE (reference sequence). After removal of 6 bases from V and 3 bases from J, the junction contained 3 bases not matched to a gene. CDR3 nucleotide sequence: TGTGCCAGCACCAGGGACAGGGGCTACGAGCAGTACTTC. It encodes CASTRDRGYEQYF.

The chain joins TRBV4-1 to TRBJ1-1; D possibly corresponds to TRBD1 (6 bases). The CDR3 is 16 residues long. Germline loops: CDR1 MGHRA, CDR2 YSYEKL. The V and J ends lost 4 bases and 2 bases respectively, with 17 bases between them. The chain's CDR3 is CASSPDGGGRNTEAFF. The CDR3 coding sequence is TGCGCCAGCAGCCCCGATGGGGGCGGTCGTAACACTGAAGCTTTCTTT.

This chain uses TRBV12-5 with TRBJ1-3, with a weak D call TRBD1 (5 bases). The CDR3 extends over 16 amino acids. The V end was cut by 2 bases, the J end by 0 bases, with 11 bases between. Germline CDR1 and CDR2: LGHNT and FRNRAP. CDR3 nucleotides: TGTGCTAGTGGTTTGACAACACAGGTCTCTGGAAACACCATATATTTT. Translation: CASGLTTQVSGNTIYF.

The CDR3 protein is CASSQSGRRGKETQYF. The CDR3, as DNA: TGCGCCAGCAGTCAATCGGGACGCAGGGGGAAAGAGACCCAGTACTTC. The chain is built from TRBV23-1 and TRBJ2-5; 7 bases line up with TRBD1. TRBV23-1 is classed as an ORF, of uncertain function. V lost 0 bases, J lost 3 bases, and 7 bases stayed unmatched. The CDR3 consists of 16 residues.

This clone was counted once. The chain employs TRBV5-1 and TRBJ1-3; D is perhaps TRBD1 (5 bases). V lost 0 bases, J lost 4 bases, and 14 bases lay in between. Germline values: CDR1 SGHRS, CDR2 YFSETQ. The CDR3 spans 16 residues. The CDR3 loop is CASSLGGFETGNTIYF. The CDR3 DNA follows: TGCGCCAGCAGCTTGGGGGGCTTTGAAACGGGAAACACCATATATTTT.

The chain joins TRBV9 to TRBJ1-6, with a tentative D call TRBD1 (6 bases). The CDR3 is 16 residues long. Germline CDR1 reads SGDLS; CDR2 reads YYNGEE. The germline V and J ends were trimmed by 4 bases and 6 bases, with 17 bases remaining between them. The CDR3: CASSFGGGTLNSPLHF. CDR3 sequence (DNA): TGTGCCAGCAGCTTTGGAGGGGGGACGCTTAATTCACCCCTCCACTTT.

The gene calls are TRBV5-6 and TRBJ2-5; either TRBD1 or TRBD2 may supply D (5 bases each). V was clipped by 6 bases and J by 5 bases, with 26 bases between them. This CDR3 has 17 residues. CDR1 and CDR2 from the germline V gene are SGHDT and YYEEEE. The CDR3 sequence is CASTGRRGTPLLETQYF. For the CDR3, the DNA is TGTGCCAGCACCGGCAGACGAGGGACCCCCTTGCTGGAGACCCAGTACTTC.

The chain joins TRBV7-7 to TRBJ1-1; D is undetermined. In germline, CDR1 is SSHAT, CDR2 FNYEAQ (reference sequence). The CDR3 consists of 13 residues. V lost 1 base, J lost 3 bases, and 6 bases lay in between. This chain's CDR3 is CASSLDSYTEAFF. The DNA of the CDR3 is TGTGCCAGCAGCTTAGACAGTTACACTGAAGCTTTCTTT.

The gene calls are TRBV11-2 and TRBJ1-1, with D perhaps matching TRBD1 (6 bases). This CDR3 is built from 15 residues. Germline-derived CDR1 and CDR2 are SGHAT and FQNNGV. Deletions cut 1 base from V and 5 bases from J, with 14 bases between. The CDR3 DNA reads as TGTGCCAGCAGCTTAGCAGGGGTGGTGTGGACTGAAGCTTTCTTT. Translating gives CASSLAGVVWTEAFF.